Below are 22 T cell receptor beta chains sequenced from a single sample in a study of cytomegalovirus exposure and HLA in healthy donors. The PCR made use of 60 Vbeta and 13 Jbeta primers. Data came from immunoSEQ multiplex PCR; TCRdb stores just in-frame clones and leaves some out. This sample carries approximately 76,000 clones, roughly 73% of them seen once, and the ten largest clones take roughly 16%. The sequenced sample consisted of PBMCs. The receptors stem from a woman in her thirties or forties in good health and CMV-seropositive.

The CDR3 protein is CSVADQGQNTEAFF. The CDR3 DNA follows: TGCAGCGTGGCTGACCAGGGCCAGAACACTGAAGCTTTCTTT. V is TRBV29-1 and J is TRBJ1-1; possibly TRBD1 for D (5 bases). The V gene lost 6 bases and the J gene lost 1 base, with 15 bases spanning the gap. The germline CDR1 and CDR2 sequences are SQVTM and ANQGSEA. This CDR3 comprises 14 residues. Using reference TRBV29-1 and TRBJ1-1 for the parts outside the CDR3, the full variable domain is SAVISQKPSRDICQRGTSLTIQCQVDSQVTMMFWYRQQPGQSLTLIATANQGSEATYESGFVIDKFPISRPNLTFSTLTVSNMSPEDSSIYLCSVADQGQNTEAFFGQGTRLTVV.

This clone occurred once. The chain recombines TRBV11-3 with TRBJ2-2; D is uncertain. The CDR3 is 13 amino acids. The germline CDR1 and CDR2 sequences are SGHNT and YENEEA. Trimming stripped 2 bases from V and 7 bases from J, with 8 bases between. The chain's CDR3 is CASSLQAGGELFF. CDR3 bases: TGTGCCAGCAGCTTACAGGCAGGCGGGGAGCTGTTTTTT.

Comment on this clone: A read error is likely here: a far larger clone is one base away. V is TRBV5-6 and J is TRBJ1-1; 11 nucleotides match TRBD1. Germline assignment: CDR1 SGHDT and CDR2 YYEEEE. With 1 base clipped from V and 2 bases from J, the junction kept 4 bases outside the gene matches. This CDR3 has 16 residues. CDR3 region: CASSLCGTGGNTEAFF. The CDR3 nucleotides are TGTGCCAGCAGCTTGTGCGGGACAGGGGGTAACACTGAAGCTTTCTTT.

J is TRBJ1-5 and V is TRBV6-6; 8 bases fit TRBD1. The CDR3 extends over 14 amino acids. Unmatched junction bases numbered 8, after V lost 7 bases and J lost 6 bases. Germline CDR1 MNHNY, CDR2 SVGAGI (reference sequence). This CDR3 reads CASTGQGGRQPQHF. In nucleotides, the CDR3 is TGTGCCAGCACTGGACAGGGAGGTCGTCAGCCCCAGCATTTT.

This clone was counted a few times. The chain is built from TRBV12-5 and TRBJ2-5; possible D gene TRBD2, 6 bases. This CDR3 is built from 13 residues. The ends were cut back, 4 bases at V and 7 bases at J, with 13 bases in the middle. CDR1 and CDR2 from the germline V gene are LGHNT and FRNRAP. The CDR3 loop is CASGSGLARTQYF. Here the CDR3 DNA reads TGTGCTAGTGGTTCGGGACTGGCCAGGACCCAGTACTTC.

V is TRBV15 and J is TRBJ1-2; no reliable D call. The ends were cut back, 2 bases at V and 7 bases at J, with 11 bases in the middle. The CDR3 runs 13 residues. Germline V lookup: CDR1 LNHNV, CDR2 YYDKDF (reference sequence). The CDR3 protein is CATSRSGGFGYTF. In DNA, the CDR3 is TGTGCCACCAGCAGATCAGGAGGGTTTGGCTACACCTTC.

This chain links TRBV27 with TRBJ2-5, with D possibly matching TRBD2 (5 bases). The V and J ends lost 7 bases and 0 bases respectively, with 9 bases between them. Germline CDR1 is MNHEY and CDR2 is SMNVEV (reference sequence). The CDR3 has 13 residues. CDR3 sequence (DNA): TGTGCCAGCATGACGAGGGACCAAGAGACCCAGTACTTC. The encoded protein is CASMTRDQETQYF.

The rearrangement uses TRBV28 and TRBJ1-1; D is undetermined. The ends were cut back, 7 bases at V and 2 bases at J, with 8 bases in the middle. Germline assignment: CDR1 MDHEN and CDR2 SYDVKM. The CDR3 consists of 12 residues. The CDR3 DNA reads as TGTGCCAGCAATGCGGGAAACACTGAAGCTTTCTTT. Protein sequence: CASNAGNTEAFF.

This chain joins TRBV5-1 and TRBJ2-3; 16 bases align to TRBD2. The germline V gene encodes CDR1 SGHRS and CDR2 YFSETQ. With V trimmed by 4 bases and J by 1 base, 6 bases remained unmatched. This CDR3 comprises 18 residues. The CDR3 here is CASSPGLAGGTRTDTQYF. The CDR3 region has the DNA TGCGCCAGCAGCCCGGGACTAGCGGGAGGGACTCGCACAGATACGCAGTATTTT.

The chain links TRBV5-6 to TRBJ2-2; D is possibly TRBD2 (5 bases). CDR1 and CDR2 (germline): SGHDT, YYEEEE. V was shortened by 1 base and J by 6 bases, with 19 bases between the two germline ends. The CDR3 totals 17 residues. DNA of the CDR3: TGTGCCAGCAGCTTGTTCTCTCAACGGGAACACGCCGGGGAGCTGTTTTTT. This sequence encodes CASSLFSQREHAGELFF.

A single count supports this clone. This chain links TRBV2 with TRBJ1-2; D might be TRBD1 (5 bases). Germline CDR1 SNHLY, CDR2 FYNNEI. The CDR3 extends over 14 amino acids. With 9 bases removed from V and 6 bases from J, the gap between germline ends came to 20 bases. The CDR3 protein is CAREESTGVNGYTF. The CDR3 DNA follows: TGTGCCAGGGAGGAAAGTACGGGGGTCAATGGCTACACCTTC.

This chain connects TRBV4-2 to TRBJ2-2, with 9 positions matching TRBD1. The CDR3 spans 18 residues. Germline V gene sequence: CDR1 LGHNA, CDR2 YNFKEQ. V shed 3 bases and J 4 bases; nucleotides not matched to a gene: 12. The CDR3 DNA reads as TGTGCCAGCAGCCATCGCGCACGGGACAGGGCTGGCACCGGGGAGCTGTTTTTT. Residues: CASSHRARDRAGTGELFF.

V gene TRBV5-1 combines with J gene TRBJ2-1, with 7 positions matching TRBD2. The CDR3 runs 17 residues. Germline V gives CDR1 SGHRS, CDR2 YFSETQ. With 3 bases clipped from V and 7 bases from J, the junction kept 16 bases outside the gene matches. CDR3: CASSWTVRLAEGNEQFF. In nucleotides, the CDR3 is TGCGCCAGCAGCTGGACGGTGAGACTAGCTGAAGGGAATGAGCAGTTCTTC.

The chain combines TRBV28 with TRBJ1-2; weak D call: TRBD1 (6 bases). V lost 1 base and J 5 bases, leaving 11 bases between the germline ends. Germline CDR1 is MDHEN and CDR2 is SYDVKM. The CDR3 is 14 amino acids. DNA of the CDR3: TGTGCCAGCAGTTTATTAATAGGGGGTTATGGCTACACCTTC. It specifies CASSLLIGGYGYTF.

This clone has only a few counts. The rearrangement links TRBV6-6 to TRBJ2-3, with D possibly being TRBD2 (6 bases). Germline-derived CDR1 and CDR2 are MNHNY and SVGAGI (reference sequence). The CDR3 length is 14 residues. The ends were cut back, 7 bases at V and 3 bases at J, with 14 bases in the middle. The CDR3 sequence is CASTGVAGTDTQYF. The CDR3 DNA reads as TGTGCCAGCACCGGGGTCGCGGGGACAGATACGCAGTATTTT.

The chain employs TRBV6-6 and TRBJ1-3; TRBD1 is a possible D gene (6 bases). The CDR3 is 14 amino acids. Per germline, CDR1 MNHNY and CDR2 SVGAGI (reference sequence). V lost 8 bases, J lost 0 bases, and 11 bases lay in between. This CDR3 reads CASVTGTSGNTIYF. The CDR3 DNA is TGTGCCAGCGTCACAGGGACCTCTGGAAACACCATATATTTT.

This clone was seen many times. This rearrangement joins TRBV27 to TRBJ1-1; D is undetermined. V dropped 2 bases and J dropped 1 base, with 5 bases sitting between them. Germline V lookup: CDR1 MNHEY, CDR2 SMNVEV (reference sequence). The length of the CDR3 is 13 residues. The CDR3 DNA reads TGTGCCAGCAGTTTACGACAGAACACTGAAGCTTTCTTT. Translation: CASSLRQNTEAFF.

This rearrangement joins TRBV5-8 to TRBJ1-6; 7 bases line up with TRBD1. V lost 7 bases and J lost 13; bases outside the gene matches: 14. The CDR3 has 14 amino acids. Germline-derived CDR1 and CDR2 are SGHTS and YDEGEE. CDR3 sequence: CASFVTGVAGPLHF. In DNA, the CDR3 is TGTGCCAGCTTCGTCACAGGGGTCGCAGGGCCCCTCCACTTT.

V and J are TRBV7-2 and TRBJ1-5; possibly TRBD1 for D (5 bases). This CDR3 contains 15 residues. The ends were cut back, 4 bases at V and 1 base at J, with 11 bases in the middle. The germline V gene has CDR1 SGHTA and CDR2 FQGNSA. The CDR3 DNA sequence: TGTGCCAGCAGCTCTTCAGGGATCAGCAATCAGCCCCAGCATTTT. Protein product: CASSSSGISNQPQHF.

The chain employs TRBV19 and TRBJ2-1; D is uncertain. V lost 0 bases and J lost 8, with 8 bases in between. This CDR3 spans 13 amino acids. CDR1 is LNHDA and CDR2 is SQIVND in the germline V gene (reference sequence). CDR3 region: CASSIDHGYEQFF. The CDR3, as DNA: TGTGCCAGTAGTATAGATCACGGTTATGAGCAGTTCTTC.

The chain carries TRBV15 and TRBJ2-5; D might be TRBD1 (6 bases). The CDR3 sequence is 16 residues long. Germline CDR1 reads LNHNV; CDR2 reads YYDKDF (reference sequence). Trimming took 1 base from V and 2 from J, leaving 14 bases between them. CDR3 nucleotides: TGTGCCACCAGCAGAGGAACCGGGACACTACAAGAGACCCAGTACTTC. Translation gives CATSRGTGTLQETQYF.

This clone appeared many times. The chain carries TRBV6-4 and TRBJ2-6; possible D gene TRBD1, 6 bases. The CDR3 has 17 residues. The ends were cut back, 0 bases at V and 4 bases at J, with 13 bases in the middle. Germline V gene data show CDR1 as MRHNA and CDR2 as SNTAGT. DNA for the CDR3: TGTGCCAGCAGTGACTCGATTGGGGGCGACGGGGCCAACGTCCTGACTTTC. It codes for CASSDSIGGDGANVLTF.